Presented here are 5 T cell receptor beta chains from one specimen sequenced in a study of T cells in Graves' hyperthyroidism and ophthalmopathy. TCR beta CDR3 sequences were amplified from RNA transcripts. TCR CDR3 regions were first amplified by RT-PCR with HTBI primers. TCRdb fed the multiplex PCR reads into MiXCR, producing one record per CDR3 protein. The sample lists a few hundred thousand distinct CDR3 sequences, 12% to 15% occurring once. The specimen was blood. These receptors came from an older woman with Graves' ophthalmopathy.

This clonotype was recorded many times. The rearrangement uses TRBV28 and TRBJ2-1; 9 bases are a match to TRBD1. The length of the CDR3 is 13 residues. V lost 5 bases to trimming and J lost 10 bases; unmatched junction nucleotides: 6. Germline V gene data show CDR1 as MDHEN and CDR2 as SYDVKM. The CDR3 region is CASSRGTGKEQFF. DNA for the CDR3: TGTGCCAGCAGTAGAGGGACAGGGAAAGAGCAGTTCTTC.

Many counts were recorded for this clonotype. J is TRBJ2-7 and V is TRBV7-2; D tentatively reads TRBD1 or TRBD2 (5 bases each). Trimming removed 6 bases at V and 2 bases at J, with 14 bases between. This CDR3 comprises 14 residues. Germline loops: CDR1 SGHTA, CDR2 FQGNSA. Here the CDR3 DNA reads TGTGCCAGCAGTCCCGGGACCTACCCCTACGAGCAGTACTTC. Its protein product is CASSPGTYPYEQYF.

This clonotype was observed many times. The chain is built from TRBV2 and TRBJ1-1; 10 nucleotides match TRBD1. Germline CDR1 and CDR2: SNHLY and FYNNEI. J was trimmed by 9 bases and V by 8 bases; bases with no gene match: 12. The CDR3 has 14 residues. The chain's CDR3 is CASEYRDRGSQAFF. The CDR3 DNA reads as TGTGCCAGCGAATACCGGGACAGGGGAAGTCAAGCTTTCTTT.

Many counts were recorded for this clonotype. This chain uses TRBV3-1 with TRBJ2-1; D is unclear. V gave up 5 bases and J gave up 1 base, with 12 bases separating them. The germline V gene encodes CDR1 LGHDT and CDR2 YNNKEL (reference sequence). The CDR3 contains 15 residues. The CDR3 region has the DNA TGTGCCAGCAGCTCCTGGGTGGGGTCCTACAATGAGCAGTTCTTC. Translation gives CASSSWVGSYNEQFF.

This clonotype has only a few counts. The gene calls are TRBV3-1 and TRBJ2-3, with D possibly TRBD2 on 5 matching bases. The CDR3 sequence is 15 residues long. V was trimmed by 2 bases and J by 1 base, leaving 10 bases between them. Germline lookup yields CDR1 LGHDT and CDR2 YNNKEL (reference sequence). In DNA, the CDR3 is TGTGCCAGCAGCCAACGTGAAGCGGGCACAGATACGCAGTATTTT. Protein sequence: CASSQREAGTDTQYF.